The rows below give T cell receptor beta chains drawn from one sample of a study of cytomegalovirus exposure and HLA in healthy donors. Sequencing was performed with immunoSEQ multiplex PCR; in TCRdb, only in-frame clones are kept and a portion is missing. The repertoire has around 70,000 clones, approximately 80% of them found once; the top ten carry approximately 9%. Input material: PBMCs. These TCRs come from a woman aged 40-49 years in good health and CMV-seropositive. Each CDR3 is given without its conserved first and last residue.

v_call: TRBV19
cdr3_aa: ASSTQGGDYGYT

v_call: TRBV18
cdr3_aa: ASSPPNRMNTEAF

v_call: TRBV13
cdr3_aa: ASSLGRTDTQY

v_call: TRBV6-5
cdr3_aa: ASSYKGQGMNTQY

v_call: TRBV6-4
cdr3_aa: ASSARDRGDYGYT

v_call: TRBV18
cdr3_aa: ASSPPGQRFSGNTIY

v_call: TRBV6-4
cdr3_aa: ASSDSFAGTTGELF

v_call: TRBV18
cdr3_aa: ASSPRSDQPQH

v_call: TRBV7-2
cdr3_aa: ASSFVLLDNEQF

v_call: TRBV7-8
cdr3_aa: ASSLAGRNTNSPLH

v_call: TRBV7-9
cdr3_aa: ASSLEGVPNYGYI

v_call: TRBV7-2
cdr3_aa: ASSSAGTYEQY

v_call: TRBV19
cdr3_aa: ASSFGQPHSGNTIY

v_call: TRBV19
cdr3_aa: ASNHRPNTDTQY

v_call: TRBV4-1
cdr3_aa: ASSQDFRRGQETQY

v_call: TRBV28
cdr3_aa: ASSFGTRVWQF

v_call: TRBV6-1
cdr3_aa: ASSGAWDQPQH

v_call: TRBV2
cdr3_aa: ASREGMNTEAF

v_call: TRBV29-1
cdr3_aa: SVGDRGLIGTSGKGEQF

v_call: TRBV5-4
cdr3_aa: ASSIGQTLNYGYT

v_call: TRBV6-5
cdr3_aa: ASSYSGLGGFEQY

v_call: TRBV28
cdr3_aa: ASSLPQGTGNTIY

v_call: TRBV5-6
cdr3_aa: ASSWGTGSNQPQH

v_call: TRBV19
cdr3_aa: ATSRALGSPLH